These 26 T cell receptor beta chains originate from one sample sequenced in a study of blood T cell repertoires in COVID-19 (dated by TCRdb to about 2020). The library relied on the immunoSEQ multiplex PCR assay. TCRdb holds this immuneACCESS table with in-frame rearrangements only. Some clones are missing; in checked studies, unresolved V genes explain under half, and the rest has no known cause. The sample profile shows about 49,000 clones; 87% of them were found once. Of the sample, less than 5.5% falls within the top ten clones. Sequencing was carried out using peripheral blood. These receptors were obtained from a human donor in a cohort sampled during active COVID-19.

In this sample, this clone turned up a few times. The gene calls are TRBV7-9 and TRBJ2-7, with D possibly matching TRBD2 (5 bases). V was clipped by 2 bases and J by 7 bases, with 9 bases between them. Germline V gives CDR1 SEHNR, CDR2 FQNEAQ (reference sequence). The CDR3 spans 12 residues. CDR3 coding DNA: TGTGCCAGCAGCTTACCGGGGTTGGAGCAGTACTTC. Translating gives CASSLPGLEQYF.

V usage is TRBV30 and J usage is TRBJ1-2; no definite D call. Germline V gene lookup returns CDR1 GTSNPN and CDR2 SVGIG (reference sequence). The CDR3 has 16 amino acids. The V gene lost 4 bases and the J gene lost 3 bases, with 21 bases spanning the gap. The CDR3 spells CAWTGSGGSHYYGYTF. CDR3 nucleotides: TGTGCCTGGACGGGGTCGGGCGGGAGCCATTACTATGGCTACACCTTC.

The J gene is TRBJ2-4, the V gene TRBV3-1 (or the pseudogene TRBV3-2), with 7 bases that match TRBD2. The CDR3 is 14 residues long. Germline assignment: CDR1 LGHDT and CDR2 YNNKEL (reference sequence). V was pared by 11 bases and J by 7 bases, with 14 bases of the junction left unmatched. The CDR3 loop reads CALGWVGRENIQYF. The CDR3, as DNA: TGTGCCCTAGGATGGGTAGGGCGGGAGAACATTCAGTACTTC.

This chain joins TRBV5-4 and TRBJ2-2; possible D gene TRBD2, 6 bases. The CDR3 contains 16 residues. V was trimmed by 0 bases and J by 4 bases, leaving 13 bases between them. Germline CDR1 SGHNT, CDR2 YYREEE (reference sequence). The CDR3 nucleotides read TGTGCCAGCAGCTTGGTTGGGGGGTTGGGCACCGGGGAGCTGTTTTTT. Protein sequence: CASSLVGGLGTGELFF.

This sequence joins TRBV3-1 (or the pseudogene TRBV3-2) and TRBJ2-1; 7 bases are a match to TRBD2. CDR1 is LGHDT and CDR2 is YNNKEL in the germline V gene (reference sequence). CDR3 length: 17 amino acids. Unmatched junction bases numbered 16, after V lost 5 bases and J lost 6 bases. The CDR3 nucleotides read TGTGCCAGCAGCAAAACTTTCTGGCGGGAGTATTTCAATGAGCAGTTCTTC. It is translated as CASSKTFWREYFNEQFF.

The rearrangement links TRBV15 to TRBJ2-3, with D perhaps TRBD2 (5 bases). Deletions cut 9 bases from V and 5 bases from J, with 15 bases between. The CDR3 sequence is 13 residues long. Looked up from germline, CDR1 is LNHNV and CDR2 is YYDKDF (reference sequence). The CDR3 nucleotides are TGTGCCACTGGGAGTCGGGCAAAAGATACGCAGTATTTT. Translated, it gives CATGSRAKDTQYF.

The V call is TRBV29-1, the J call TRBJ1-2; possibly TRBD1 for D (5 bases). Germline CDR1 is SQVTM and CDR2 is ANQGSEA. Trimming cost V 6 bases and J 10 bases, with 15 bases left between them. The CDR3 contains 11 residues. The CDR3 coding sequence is TGCAGCGTATCAGGGCTAGGAGCCTACACCTTC. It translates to CSVSGLGAYTF.

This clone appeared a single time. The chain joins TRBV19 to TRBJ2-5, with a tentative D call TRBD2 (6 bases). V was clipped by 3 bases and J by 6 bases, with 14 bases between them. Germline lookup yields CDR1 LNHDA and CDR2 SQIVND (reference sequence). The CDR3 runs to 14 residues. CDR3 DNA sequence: TGTGCCAGTAGTATCGGGGGACCCGGGCAGACCCAGTACTTC. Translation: CASSIGGPGQTQYF.

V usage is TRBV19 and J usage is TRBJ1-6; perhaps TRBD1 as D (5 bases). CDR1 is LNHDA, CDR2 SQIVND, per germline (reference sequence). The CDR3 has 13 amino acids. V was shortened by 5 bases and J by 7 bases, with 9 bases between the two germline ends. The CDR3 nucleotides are TGTGCCAGTAGTGATACAGGAAATTCACCCCTCCACTTT. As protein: CASSDTGNSPLHF.

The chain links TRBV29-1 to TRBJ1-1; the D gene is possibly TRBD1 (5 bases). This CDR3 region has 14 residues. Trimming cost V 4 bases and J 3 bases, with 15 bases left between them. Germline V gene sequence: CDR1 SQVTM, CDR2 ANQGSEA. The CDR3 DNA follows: TGCAGCGTTGTACTTGACAGTGCATACACTGAAGCTTTCTTT. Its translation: CSVVLDSAYTEAFF.

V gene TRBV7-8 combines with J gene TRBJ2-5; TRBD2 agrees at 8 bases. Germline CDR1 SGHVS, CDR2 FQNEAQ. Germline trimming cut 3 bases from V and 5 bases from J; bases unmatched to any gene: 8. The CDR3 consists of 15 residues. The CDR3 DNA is TGTGCCAGCAGCTTCCCGGGAGGGCCTCTGGAGACCCAGTACTTC. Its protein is CASSFPGGPLETQYF.

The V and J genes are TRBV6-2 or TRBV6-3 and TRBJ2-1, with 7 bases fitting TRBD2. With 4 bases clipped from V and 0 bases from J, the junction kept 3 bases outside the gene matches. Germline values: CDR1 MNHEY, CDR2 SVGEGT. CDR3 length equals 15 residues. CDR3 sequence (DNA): TGTGCCAGCAGTTTGGCGGGAGCCTCCTACAATGAGCAGTTCTTC. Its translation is CASSLAGASYNEQFF.

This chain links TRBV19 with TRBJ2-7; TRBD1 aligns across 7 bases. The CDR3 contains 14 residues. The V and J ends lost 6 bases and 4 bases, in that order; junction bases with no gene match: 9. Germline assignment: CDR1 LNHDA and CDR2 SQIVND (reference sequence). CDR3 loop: CASSRQGRDYEQYF. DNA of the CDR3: TGTGCCAGTAGCCGACAGGGACGGGATTACGAGCAGTACTTC.

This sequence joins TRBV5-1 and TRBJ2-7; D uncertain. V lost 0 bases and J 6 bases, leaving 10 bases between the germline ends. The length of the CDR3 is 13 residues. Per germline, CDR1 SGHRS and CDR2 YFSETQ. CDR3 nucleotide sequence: TGCGCCAGCAGCTTGGAAACACCTAGCGAGCAGTACTTC. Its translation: CASSLETPSEQYF. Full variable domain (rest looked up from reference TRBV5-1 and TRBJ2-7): KAGVTQTPRYLIKTRGQQVTLSCSPISGHRSVSWYQQTPGQGLQFLFEYFSETQRNKGNFPGRFSGRQFSNSRSEMNVSTLELGDSALYLCASSLETPSEQYFGPGTRLTVT.

The DNA of the CDR3 is TGTGCCAGCAGCCCCCGCGGAGGAAACACCATATATTTT. Encoded protein: CASSPRGGNTIYF. The V and J genes are TRBV7-2 and TRBJ1-3; D gene ambiguous. V was shortened by 5 bases and J by 4 bases, with 9 bases between the two germline ends. CDR3 length: 13 residues. CDR1 is SGHTA, CDR2 FQGNSA, per germline.

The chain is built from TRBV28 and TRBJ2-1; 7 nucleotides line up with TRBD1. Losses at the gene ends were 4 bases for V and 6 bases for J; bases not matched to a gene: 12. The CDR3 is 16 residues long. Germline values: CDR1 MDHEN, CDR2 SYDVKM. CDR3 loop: CASSSLDRVRGNEQFF. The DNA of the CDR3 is TGTGCCAGCAGTTCCCTAGACAGGGTTAGGGGCAATGAGCAGTTCTTC.

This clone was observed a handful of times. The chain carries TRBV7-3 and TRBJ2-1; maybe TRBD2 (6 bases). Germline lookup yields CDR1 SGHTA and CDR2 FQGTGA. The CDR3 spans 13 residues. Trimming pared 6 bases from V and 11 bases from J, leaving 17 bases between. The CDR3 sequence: CASRGGSEVQQFF. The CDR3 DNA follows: TGTGCCAGCAGGGGGGGATCTGAGGTACAGCAGTTCTTC.

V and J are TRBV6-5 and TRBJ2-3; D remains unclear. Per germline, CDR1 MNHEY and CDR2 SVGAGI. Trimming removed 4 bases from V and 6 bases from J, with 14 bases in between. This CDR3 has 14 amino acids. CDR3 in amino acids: CASSLSILRDTQYF. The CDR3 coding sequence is TGTGCCAGCAGTTTAAGCATTCTGCGGGATACGCAGTATTTT.

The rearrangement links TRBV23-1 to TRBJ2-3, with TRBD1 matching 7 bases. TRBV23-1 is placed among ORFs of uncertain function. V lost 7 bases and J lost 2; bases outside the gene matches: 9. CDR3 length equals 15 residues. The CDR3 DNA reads TGCGCCAGCACCGTCAATGGACAGGTCACAGATACGCAGTATTTT. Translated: CASTVNGQVTDTQYF.

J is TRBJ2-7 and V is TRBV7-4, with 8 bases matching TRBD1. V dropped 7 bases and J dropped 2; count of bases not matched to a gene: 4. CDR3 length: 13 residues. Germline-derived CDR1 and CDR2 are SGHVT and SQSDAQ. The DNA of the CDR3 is TGTGCCAGCAAAAGGGACAGGCCCTACGAGCAGTACTTC. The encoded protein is CASKRDRPYEQYF.

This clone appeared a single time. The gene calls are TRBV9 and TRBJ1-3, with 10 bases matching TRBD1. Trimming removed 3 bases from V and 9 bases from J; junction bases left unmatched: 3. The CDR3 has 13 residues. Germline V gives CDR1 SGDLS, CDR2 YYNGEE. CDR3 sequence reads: CASSARTGGTIYF. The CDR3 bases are TGTGCCAGCAGCGCCCGGACAGGGGGCACCATATATTTT.

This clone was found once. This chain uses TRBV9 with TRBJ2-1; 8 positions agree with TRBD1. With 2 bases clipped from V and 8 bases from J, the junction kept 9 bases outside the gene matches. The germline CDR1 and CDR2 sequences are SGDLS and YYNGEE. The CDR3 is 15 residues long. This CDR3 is CASSVGPGTGDEQFF. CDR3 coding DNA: TGTGCCAGCAGCGTCGGTCCCGGGACAGGAGATGAGCAGTTCTTC.

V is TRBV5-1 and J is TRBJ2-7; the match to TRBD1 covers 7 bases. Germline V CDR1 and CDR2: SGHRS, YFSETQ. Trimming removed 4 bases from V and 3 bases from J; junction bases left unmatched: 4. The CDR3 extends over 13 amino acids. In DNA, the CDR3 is TGCGCCAGCAGCCCGGGACAGTTCTACGAGCAGTACTTC. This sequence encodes CASSPGQFYEQYF. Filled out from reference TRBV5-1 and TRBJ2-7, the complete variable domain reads KAGVTQTPRYLIKTRGQQVTLSCSPISGHRSVSWYQQTPGQGLQFLFEYFSETQRNKGNFPGRFSGRQFSNSRSEMNVSTLELGDSALYLCASSPGQFYEQYFGPGTRLTVT.

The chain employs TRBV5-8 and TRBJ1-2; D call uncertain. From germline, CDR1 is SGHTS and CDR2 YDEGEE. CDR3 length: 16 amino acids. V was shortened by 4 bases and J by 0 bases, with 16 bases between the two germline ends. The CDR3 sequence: CASSQWLSSANYGYTF. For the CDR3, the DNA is TGTGCCAGCAGCCAGTGGCTTTCCTCAGCTAACTATGGCTACACCTTC.

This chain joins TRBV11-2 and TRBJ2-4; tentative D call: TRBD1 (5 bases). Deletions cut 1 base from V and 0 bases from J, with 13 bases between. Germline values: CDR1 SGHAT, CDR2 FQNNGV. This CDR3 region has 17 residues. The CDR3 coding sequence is TGTGCCAGCAGCTTAGGGGGCAGGGATGTAGCCAAAAACATTCAGTACTTC. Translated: CASSLGGRDVAKNIQYF.

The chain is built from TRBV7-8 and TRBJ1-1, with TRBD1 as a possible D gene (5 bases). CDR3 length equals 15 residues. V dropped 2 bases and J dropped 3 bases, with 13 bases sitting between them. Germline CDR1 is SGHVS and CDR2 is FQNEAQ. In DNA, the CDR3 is TGTGCCAGCAGCTTATTGGGCTGGGGCGACACTGAAGCTTTCTTT. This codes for CASSLLGWGDTEAFF.